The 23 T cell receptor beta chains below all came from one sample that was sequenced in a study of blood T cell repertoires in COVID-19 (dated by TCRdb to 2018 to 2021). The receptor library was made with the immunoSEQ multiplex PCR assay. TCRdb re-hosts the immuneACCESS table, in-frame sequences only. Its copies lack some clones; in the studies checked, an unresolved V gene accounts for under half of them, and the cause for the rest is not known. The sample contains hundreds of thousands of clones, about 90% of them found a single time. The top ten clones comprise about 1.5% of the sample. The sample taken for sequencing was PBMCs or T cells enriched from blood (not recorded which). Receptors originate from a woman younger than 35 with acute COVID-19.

The CDR3 sequence is CASSTRQGAGTEAFF. The CDR3 nucleotides read TGCGCCAGCAGCACGCGACAGGGGGCTGGAACTGAAGCTTTCTTT. This chain links TRBV5-1 with TRBJ1-1; 10 bases match TRBD1. The junction had 8 bases not matched to a gene; V was cut back by 4 bases and J by 5 bases. Germline V gene data show CDR1 as SGHRS and CDR2 as YFSETQ. CDR3 length: 15 residues.

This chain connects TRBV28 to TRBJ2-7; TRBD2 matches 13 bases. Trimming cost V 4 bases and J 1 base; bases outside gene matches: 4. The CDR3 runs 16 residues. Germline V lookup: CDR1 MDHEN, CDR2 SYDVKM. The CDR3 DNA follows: TGTGCCAGCAGTTGGCGGACTAGCGGGGGTTCCTACGAGCAGTACTTC. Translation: CASSWRTSGGSYEQYF.

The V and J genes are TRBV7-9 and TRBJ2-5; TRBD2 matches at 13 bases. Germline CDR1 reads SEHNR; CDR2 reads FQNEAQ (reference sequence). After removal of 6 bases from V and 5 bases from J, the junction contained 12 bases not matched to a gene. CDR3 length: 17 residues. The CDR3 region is CASRPGTSGEGGETQYF. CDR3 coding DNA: TGTGCCAGCAGGCCCGGGACTAGCGGGGAAGGGGGGGAGACCCAGTACTTC.

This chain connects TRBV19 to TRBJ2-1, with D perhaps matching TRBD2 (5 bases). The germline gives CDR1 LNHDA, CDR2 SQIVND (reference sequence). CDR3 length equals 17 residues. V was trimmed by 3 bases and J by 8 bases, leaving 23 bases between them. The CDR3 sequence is CASSIWGEGIGKDEQFF. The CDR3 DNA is TGTGCCAGTAGTATTTGGGGAGAAGGCATCGGAAAGGATGAGCAGTTCTTC.

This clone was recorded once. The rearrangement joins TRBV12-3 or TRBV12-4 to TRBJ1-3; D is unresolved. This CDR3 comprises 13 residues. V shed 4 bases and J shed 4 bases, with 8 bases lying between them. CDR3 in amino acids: CASSSPTGNTIYF. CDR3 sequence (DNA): TGTGCCAGCAGTTCCCCCACAGGAAACACCATATATTTT.

For the CDR3, the DNA is TGCGCCAGCAGCTCCTCCGGGACTACCTTGGAGACCCAGTACTTC. Translating gives CASSSSGTTLETQYF. The chain recombines TRBV5-1 with TRBJ2-5; TRBD2 aligns across 7 bases. Trimming cost V 3 bases and J 5 bases; bases outside gene matches: 10. The CDR3 runs to 15 residues. Germline V gene sequence: CDR1 SGHRS, CDR2 YFSETQ.

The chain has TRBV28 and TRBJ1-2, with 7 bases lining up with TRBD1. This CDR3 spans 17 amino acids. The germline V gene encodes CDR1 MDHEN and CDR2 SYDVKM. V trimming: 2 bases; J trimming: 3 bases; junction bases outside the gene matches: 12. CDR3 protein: CASSLVTGAASHYGYTF. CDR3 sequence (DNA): TGTGCCAGCAGTTTAGTAACAGGGGCCGCGTCGCACTATGGCTACACCTTC.

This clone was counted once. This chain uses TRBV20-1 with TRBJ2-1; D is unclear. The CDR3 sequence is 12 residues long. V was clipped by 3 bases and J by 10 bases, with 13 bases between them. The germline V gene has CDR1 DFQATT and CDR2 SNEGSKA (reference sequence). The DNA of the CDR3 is TGCAGTGCTAGTGGTAGTCAGAGGGAGCAGTTCTTC. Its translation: CSASGSQREQFF.

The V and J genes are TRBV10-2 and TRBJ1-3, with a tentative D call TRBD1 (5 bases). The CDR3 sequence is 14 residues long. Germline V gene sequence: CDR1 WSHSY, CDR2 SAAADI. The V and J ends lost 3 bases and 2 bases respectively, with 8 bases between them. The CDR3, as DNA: TGCGCCAGCAGTGAAGGGACTGCTGGAAACACCATATATTTT. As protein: CASSEGTAGNTIYF.

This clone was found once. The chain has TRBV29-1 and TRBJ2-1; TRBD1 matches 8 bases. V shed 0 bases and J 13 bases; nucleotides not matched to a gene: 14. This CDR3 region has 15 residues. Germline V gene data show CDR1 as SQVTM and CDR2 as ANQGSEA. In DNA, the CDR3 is TGCAGCGTTGAAGATCAGGGGGCCTCTCTCGGAGCACAGTTCTTC. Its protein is CSVEDQGASLGAQFF.

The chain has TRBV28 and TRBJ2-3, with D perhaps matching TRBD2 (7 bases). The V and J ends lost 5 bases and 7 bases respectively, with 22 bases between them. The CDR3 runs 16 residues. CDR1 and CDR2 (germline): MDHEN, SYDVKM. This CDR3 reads CASSHMGAGERYTQYF. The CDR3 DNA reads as TGTGCCAGCAGTCATATGGGGGCGGGAGAGCGATATACGCAGTATTTT.

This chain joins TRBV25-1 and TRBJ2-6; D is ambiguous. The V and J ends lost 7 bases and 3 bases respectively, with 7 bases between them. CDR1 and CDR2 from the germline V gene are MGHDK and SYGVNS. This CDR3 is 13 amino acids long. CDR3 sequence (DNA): TGTGCCAGCACCTACAGTGGGGCCAACGTCCTGACTTTC. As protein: CASTYSGANVLTF.

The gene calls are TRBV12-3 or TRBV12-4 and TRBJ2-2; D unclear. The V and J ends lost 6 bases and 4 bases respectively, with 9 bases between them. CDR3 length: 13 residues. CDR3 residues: CASSRLGTGELFF. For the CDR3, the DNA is TGTGCCAGCAGCCGACTTGGCACCGGGGAGCTGTTTTTT.

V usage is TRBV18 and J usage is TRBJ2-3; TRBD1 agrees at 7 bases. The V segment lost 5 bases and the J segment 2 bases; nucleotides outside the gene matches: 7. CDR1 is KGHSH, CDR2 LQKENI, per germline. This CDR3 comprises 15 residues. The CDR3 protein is CASSLNRGDTDTQYF. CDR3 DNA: TGTGCCAGCTCATTGAACAGGGGTGACACAGATACGCAGTATTTT.

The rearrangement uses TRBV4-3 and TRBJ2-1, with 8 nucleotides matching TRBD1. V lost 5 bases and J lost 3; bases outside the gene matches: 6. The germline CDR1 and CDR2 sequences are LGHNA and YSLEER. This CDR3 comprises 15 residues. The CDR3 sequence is CASSGGTGLYNEQFF. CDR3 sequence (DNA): TGCGCCAGCAGCGGCGGGACAGGCCTCTACAATGAGCAGTTCTTC.

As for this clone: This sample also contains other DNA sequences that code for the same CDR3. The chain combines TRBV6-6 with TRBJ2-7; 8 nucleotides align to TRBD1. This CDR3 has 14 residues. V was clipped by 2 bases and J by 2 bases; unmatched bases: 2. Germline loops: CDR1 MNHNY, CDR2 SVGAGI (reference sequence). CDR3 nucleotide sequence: TGTGCCAGCAGTTACGGGACAGGCCCCTACGAGCAGTACTTC. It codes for CASSYGTGPYEQYF.

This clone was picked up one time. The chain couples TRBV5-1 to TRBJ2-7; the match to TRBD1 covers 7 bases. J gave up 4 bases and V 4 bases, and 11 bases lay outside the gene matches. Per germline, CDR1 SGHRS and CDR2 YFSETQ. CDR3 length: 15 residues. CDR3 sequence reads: CASSPTLDRAYEQYF. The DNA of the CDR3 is TGCGCCAGCAGCCCTACCCTCGACAGGGCTTACGAGCAGTACTTC.

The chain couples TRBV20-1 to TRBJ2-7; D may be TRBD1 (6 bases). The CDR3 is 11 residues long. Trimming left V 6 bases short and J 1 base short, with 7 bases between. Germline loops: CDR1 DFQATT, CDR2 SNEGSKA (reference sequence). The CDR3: CSAGQSYEQYF. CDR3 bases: TGCAGTGCAGGACAGTCCTACGAGCAGTACTTC.

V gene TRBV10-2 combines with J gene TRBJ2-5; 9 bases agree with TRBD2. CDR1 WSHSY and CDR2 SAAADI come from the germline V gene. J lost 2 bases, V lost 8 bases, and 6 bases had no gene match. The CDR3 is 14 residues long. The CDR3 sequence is CASGNSGRQETQYF. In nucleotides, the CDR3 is TGCGCCAGCGGCAATAGCGGGAGACAAGAGACCCAGTACTTC.

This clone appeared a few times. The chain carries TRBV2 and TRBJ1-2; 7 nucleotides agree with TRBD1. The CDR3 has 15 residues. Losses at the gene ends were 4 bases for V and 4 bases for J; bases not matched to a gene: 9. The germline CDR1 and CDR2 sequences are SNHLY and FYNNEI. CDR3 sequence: CASSGQGAQGYGYTF. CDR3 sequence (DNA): TGTGCCAGCAGTGGACAGGGAGCGCAAGGCTATGGCTACACCTTC.

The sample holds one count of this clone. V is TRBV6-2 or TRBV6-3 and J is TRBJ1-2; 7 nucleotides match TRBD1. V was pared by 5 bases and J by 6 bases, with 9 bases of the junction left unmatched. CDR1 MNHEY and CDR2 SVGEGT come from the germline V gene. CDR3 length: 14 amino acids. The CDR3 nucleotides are TGTGCCAGCAGTCGTCCGACAGGGTTCGATGGCTACACCTTC. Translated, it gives CASSRPTGFDGYTF.

CDR3 sequence: CASSGDRFKADTQYF. CDR3 DNA sequence: TGTGCCAGCAGCGGCGACAGGTTCAAGGCAGATACGCAGTATTTT. The rearrangement joins TRBV5-8 to TRBJ2-3, with D possibly being TRBD1 (6 bases). The CDR3 contains 15 residues. CDR1 is SGHTS and CDR2 is YDEGEE in the germline V gene. V was cut by 4 bases and J by 4 bases, with 16 bases left in between.

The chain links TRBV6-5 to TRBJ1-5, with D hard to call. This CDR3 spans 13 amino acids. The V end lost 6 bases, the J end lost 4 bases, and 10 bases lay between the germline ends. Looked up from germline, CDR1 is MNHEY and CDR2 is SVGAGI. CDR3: CASSPTRNQPQHF. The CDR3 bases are TGTGCCAGCAGCCCGACAAGAAATCAGCCCCAGCATTTT.